This paragraph covers one T cell receptor (beta chain) sequence. Its antigen is currently unknown. Germline CDR1 SGHDT, CDR2 YYEEEE. V dropped 4 bases and J dropped 2 bases, with 9 bases sitting between them. The CDR3 contains 13 residues. These data belong to a study of T cell responses to AZD1222 COVID-19 vaccine. Study summary: Pooling was applied to second doses at about 4 or about 12 weeks.

Overall study results and limits: Epitopes outside B.1.351 and B.1.1.7 mutated regions reportedly drew nearly half of spike TCRs.

Assay: immunoSEQ multiplex PCR; the TCRdb copy retains only in-frame clones and omits some. The data hold more than 75,000 clones, with roughly nine tenths observed a single time. The J gene is TRBJ1-1, the V gene TRBV5-6; unclear D gene. This TCR was sampled from an adult in good health. The material was peripheral blood, obtained on day 0 of AZD1222 vaccination. The DNA of the CDR3 is TGTGCCAGCAGCCCTATAGGTAACACTGAAGCTTTCTTT. This gives the protein CASSPIGNTEAFF.